These 3 T cell receptor beta chains originate from one sample sequenced in a study of T-cell memory formation after mild COVID-19. TCRdb reanalysed the 5' RACE reads using MiXCR and keeps one entry per CDR3 protein. The sample gives hundreds of thousands of distinct CDR3 sequences, 28% of which show up once; less than 15% is in the top ten. What was sequenced was PBMCs or a T cell subset sorted from them (not recorded which). These receptors came from an adult woman who had mild COVID-19 (a few samples of this study predate the infection). Cell type and time point are not known.

The chain recombines TRBV5-4 with TRBJ2-2, with 10 bases identical to TRBD2. With 4 bases clipped from V and 4 bases from J, the junction kept 7 bases outside the gene matches. This CDR3 has 16 residues. Germline CDR1 and CDR2: SGHNT and YYREEE (reference sequence). CDR3 sequence reads: CASSPGLAGVTGELFF. Written as DNA, the CDR3 is TGTGCCAGCAGCCCTGGGCTAGCGGGAGTCACCGGGGAGCTGTTTTTT.

The chain combines TRBV7-8 with TRBJ2-5; 10 bases align to TRBD2. Germline CDR1 is SGHVS and CDR2 is FQNEAQ. The CDR3 loop spans 17 amino acids. V trimming: 2 bases; J trimming: 5 bases; junction bases outside the gene matches: 11. The CDR3 protein is CASSLLAGDWQSETQYF. The CDR3 region has the DNA TGTGCCAGCAGCTTACTAGCGGGAGATTGGCAATCGGAGACCCAGTACTTC. The full variable domain, its missing parts supplied by reference TRBV7-8 and TRBJ2-5, is GAGVSQSPRYKVAKRGQDVALRCDPISGHVSLFWYQQALGQGPEFLTYFQNEAQLDKSGLPSDRFFAERPEGSVSTLKIQRTQQEDSAVYLCASSLLAGDWQSETQYFGPGTRLLVL.

The V and J genes are TRBV24-1 and TRBJ2-3; 8 positions match TRBD2. The CDR3 consists of 15 residues. The ends lost 3 bases at V and 5 bases at J; junction bases unmatched: 6. Germline CDR1 is KGHDR and CDR2 is SFDVKD. CDR3 amino acids: CATSDPTSGGDTQYF. The CDR3 DNA is TGTGCCACCAGTGATCCAACTAGCGGCGGAGATACGCAGTATTTT.